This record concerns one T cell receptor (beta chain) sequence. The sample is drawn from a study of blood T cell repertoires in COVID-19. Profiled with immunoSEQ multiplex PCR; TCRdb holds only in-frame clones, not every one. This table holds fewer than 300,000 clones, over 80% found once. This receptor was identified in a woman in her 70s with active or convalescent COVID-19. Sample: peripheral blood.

CDR3 amino acids: CASSYSTASGTNEQFF. Here the CDR3 DNA reads TGTGCCAGCAGTTACTCGACGGCTAGCGGGACCAATGAGCAGTTCTTC. The rearrangement uses TRBV6-5 and TRBJ2-1; 9 bases fit TRBD2. The CDR3 is 16 amino acids. Germline CDR1 is MNHEY and CDR2 is SVGAGI. V lost 0 bases, J lost 6 bases, and 6 bases stayed unmatched.